The 12 T cell receptor beta chains listed next were all sequenced from one sample in a study of T cell repertoires in cytomegalovirus infection. TCRdb reanalysed the reads using MiXCR and keeps one entry per CDR3 protein. The sample shows roughly 990,000 distinct CDR3 sequences, 25% to 40% of them seen only once. Their target antigens are unknown. The sample in question was cultured CD8+ T cells from PBMCs, obtained from culture after CMV antigen stimulation. The source of these receptors is a human donor in good health (CMV status not recorded). Some clones in this sample may be carry-over from other donors' samples.

The rearrangement links TRBV7-9 to TRBJ2-3; 7 bases line up with TRBD1. The CDR3 extends over 13 amino acids. The V segment lost 4 bases and the J segment 4 bases; nucleotides outside the gene matches: 2. From germline, CDR1 is SEHNR and CDR2 FQNEAQ (reference sequence). CDR3: CASSSQGSDTQYF. The CDR3 DNA follows: TGTGCCAGCAGCTCACAGGGGTCAGATACGCAGTATTTT.

This clonotype was detected many times. The rearrangement uses TRBV7-2 and TRBJ2-1; 8 bases fit TRBD1. V shed 1 base and J 5 bases; nucleotides not matched to a gene: 7. Germline V gene data show CDR1 as SGHTA and CDR2 as FQGNSA. The CDR3 contains 16 residues. CDR3 sequence reads: CASSLGLGQENNEQFF. DNA for the CDR3: TGTGCCAGCAGCTTAGGACTGGGACAGGAAAACAATGAGCAGTTCTTC.

This clonotype was seen repeatedly, ten times or more. The chain employs TRBV5-4 and TRBJ1-2; maybe TRBD1 (6 bases). V gave up 4 bases and J gave up 6 bases, with 13 bases separating them. The CDR3 sequence is 13 residues long. Germline V gives CDR1 SGHNT, CDR2 YYREEE (reference sequence). DNA of the CDR3: TGTGCCAGCAGCCCGGAAAACAGGGATGGCTACACCTTC. Residues: CASSPENRDGYTF.

There are a few counts of this clonotype. The chain has TRBV7-9 and TRBJ1-2; D may be TRBD1 (5 bases). The CDR3 consists of 14 residues. Trimming shortened V by 4 bases and J by 2 bases, and 11 bases separated the two germline ends. CDR1 and CDR2 (germline): SEHNR, FQNEAQ (reference sequence). This chain's CDR3 is CASSWGGNNYGYTF. The CDR3 bases are TGTGCCAGCAGCTGGGGGGGGAACAACTATGGCTACACCTTC.

There are a few counts of this clonotype. The chain links TRBV4-2 to TRBJ1-2; the match to TRBD1 covers 10 bases. This CDR3 is built from 14 residues. Trimming took 7 bases from V and 4 from J; bases not matched to a gene: 6. Germline V CDR1 and CDR2: LGHNA, YNFKEQ. The CDR3 coding sequence is TGTGCCAGCACTGACAGGGGGCCTTTCTATGGCTACACCTTC. Its translation: CASTDRGPFYGYTF.

This clonotype was seen only a few times. This chain joins TRBV27 and TRBJ1-5; D is ambiguous. Germline CDR1 is MNHEY and CDR2 is SMNVEV (reference sequence). The ends were cut back, 7 bases at V and 6 bases at J, with 10 bases in the middle. This CDR3 comprises 12 residues. DNA of the CDR3: TGTGCCAGCACATCCAAGGGTCAGCCCCAGCATTTT. Residues: CASTSKGQPQHF.

This clonotype was counted many times. The chain combines TRBV7-6 with TRBJ1-1; D call uncertain. CDR1 is SGHVS, CDR2 FNYEAQ, per germline. CDR3 length equals 13 residues. V shed 5 bases and J shed 2 bases, with 9 bases lying between them. In DNA form, the CDR3 reads TGTGCCAGCAGCCCCGGAAAAAACACTGAAGCTTTCTTT. Its translation: CASSPGKNTEAFF. Complete variable domain (other parts from reference TRBV7-6 and TRBJ1-1): GAGVSQSPRYKVTKRGQDVALRCDPISGHVSLYWYRQALGQGPEFLTYFNYEAQQDKSGLPNDRFSAERPEGSISTLTIQRTEQRDSAMYRCASSPGKNTEAFFGQGTRLTVV.

A word on this clonotype: Possible read error: a much larger clone is one base away. The rearrangement uses TRBV6-1 and TRBJ2-7; D call uncertain. Trimming left V 1 base short and J 4 bases short, with 11 bases between. The CDR3 extends over 14 amino acids. Germline CDR1 MNHNS, CDR2 SASEGT. CDR3 amino acids: CASSEVTWSYEQYV. The DNA of the CDR3 is TGTGCCAGCAGTGAAGTTACATGGAGTTACGAGCAGTACGTC.

This clonotype has more than one count but fewer than ten. The chain combines TRBV5-4 with TRBJ1-5; no clear D. In germline, CDR1 is SGHNT, CDR2 YYREEE (reference sequence). Trimming removed 2 bases from V and 4 bases from J, with 7 bases in between. The CDR3 is made up of 13 amino acids. Here the CDR3 reads CASSFEDNQPQHF. Here the CDR3 DNA reads TGTGCCAGCAGCTTCGAAGATAATCAGCCCCAGCATTTT.

This chain connects TRBV7-6 to TRBJ2-1; D gene uncertain. V dropped 3 bases and J dropped 6 bases, with 6 bases sitting between them. The germline V gene encodes CDR1 SGHVS and CDR2 FNYEAQ. This CDR3 comprises 12 residues. CDR3 in amino acids: CASSFNSNEQFF. The CDR3 bases are TGTGCCAGCAGCTTTAACAGCAATGAGCAGTTCTTC.

V usage is TRBV9 and J usage is TRBJ1-5, with D possibly TRBD1 on 5 matching bases. CDR3 size: 14 residues. The V end lost 0 bases, the J end lost 4 bases, and 8 bases lay between the germline ends. The germline V gene has CDR1 SGDLS and CDR2 YYNGEE. The CDR3 nucleotides read TGTGCCAGCAGCGTAGGGGCAGGGAATCAGCCCCAGCATTTT. Amino acid sequence: CASSVGAGNQPQHF. The entire variable domain, with the rest obtained from reference TRBV9 and TRBJ1-5, is as follows: DSGVTQTPKHLITATGQRVTLRCSPRSGDLSVYWYQQSLDQGLQFLIQYYNGEERAKGNILERFSAQQFPDLHSELNLSSLELGDSALYFCASSVGAGNQPQHFGDGTRLSIL.

This clonotype was seen a few times. The chain has TRBV12-3 or TRBV12-4 and TRBJ1-5; maybe TRBD1 (5 bases). The CDR3 runs 14 residues. Trimming took off 3 bases at V and 4 bases at J, with 10 bases between the two ends. The CDR3: CASSFPGGNQPQHF. In DNA, the CDR3 is TGTGCCAGCAGTTTCCCGGGGGGTAATCAGCCCCAGCATTTT.